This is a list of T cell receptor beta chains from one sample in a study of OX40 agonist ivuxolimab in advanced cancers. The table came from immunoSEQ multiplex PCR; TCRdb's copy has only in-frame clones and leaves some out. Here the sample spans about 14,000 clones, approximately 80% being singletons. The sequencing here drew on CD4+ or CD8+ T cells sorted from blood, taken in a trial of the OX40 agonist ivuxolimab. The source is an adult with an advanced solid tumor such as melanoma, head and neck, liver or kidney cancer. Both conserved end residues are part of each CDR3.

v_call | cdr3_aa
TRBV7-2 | CASSPEWGTVSYEQYF
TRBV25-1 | CASSSGTSGKTQYF
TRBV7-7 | CASSLAQYTGELFF
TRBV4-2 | CASSLNRNEQFF
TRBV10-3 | CAARDSPQDEQYF
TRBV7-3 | CASIDRGDYSNQPQHF
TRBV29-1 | CSVSRDTVYTGELFF
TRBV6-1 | CASSELSYTGELFF
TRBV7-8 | CASSFADTQYF
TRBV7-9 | CASSPRGQNSPLHF
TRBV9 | CASSVGQGEDTQYF
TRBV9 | CASSTRDSFNYGYTF
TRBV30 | CAWSVRLVVGAFF
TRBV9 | CASSVGWGGEETQYF
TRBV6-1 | CASRPGTTNTGELFF
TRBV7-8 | CASSRNIIVDRNQPQHF
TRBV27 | CASSLGGGGHNEQFF
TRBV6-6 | CASSYSTTGSPLHF
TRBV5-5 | CASSLDFPYEQYF
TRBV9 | CASSGGGAKDTQYF
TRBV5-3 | CARSLMADRPGTSNYGYTF
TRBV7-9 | CASSPGGGFEENIQYF
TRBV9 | CASSEGSRATHEQYF
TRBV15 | CATRGNSYNEQFF
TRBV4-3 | CASSQDGGGEQYF
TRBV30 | CAWSVMGGDNEQFF
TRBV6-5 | CASTKSGGRLGEQYF
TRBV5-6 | CASSPSGYAGTQYF
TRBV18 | CASSPGDPRDEQFF
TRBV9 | CASSGTGGASTDTQYF
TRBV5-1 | CASSLSAVNTEAFF
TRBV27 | CASSTYGTVWNSPLHF
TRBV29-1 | CSVEGPREGDTEAFF
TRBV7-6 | CASSPEQGLQYEQYF
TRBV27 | CASRGGFLSEQYF
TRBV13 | CASSLGHRDEQYF
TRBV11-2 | CASSARSQRGAVDTQYF
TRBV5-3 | CARSLLRGNQPQHF
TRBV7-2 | CASSFGSGGYNEQFF
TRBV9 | CASSVDPGTGGWTDTQYF
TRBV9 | CASSVEGGKDTQYF
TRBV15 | CATSRGRDSYNEQFF
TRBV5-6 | CASSSGTGIRDTQYF
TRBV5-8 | CASSLGQGSTDTQYF
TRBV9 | CASSTTGSHYEQYF